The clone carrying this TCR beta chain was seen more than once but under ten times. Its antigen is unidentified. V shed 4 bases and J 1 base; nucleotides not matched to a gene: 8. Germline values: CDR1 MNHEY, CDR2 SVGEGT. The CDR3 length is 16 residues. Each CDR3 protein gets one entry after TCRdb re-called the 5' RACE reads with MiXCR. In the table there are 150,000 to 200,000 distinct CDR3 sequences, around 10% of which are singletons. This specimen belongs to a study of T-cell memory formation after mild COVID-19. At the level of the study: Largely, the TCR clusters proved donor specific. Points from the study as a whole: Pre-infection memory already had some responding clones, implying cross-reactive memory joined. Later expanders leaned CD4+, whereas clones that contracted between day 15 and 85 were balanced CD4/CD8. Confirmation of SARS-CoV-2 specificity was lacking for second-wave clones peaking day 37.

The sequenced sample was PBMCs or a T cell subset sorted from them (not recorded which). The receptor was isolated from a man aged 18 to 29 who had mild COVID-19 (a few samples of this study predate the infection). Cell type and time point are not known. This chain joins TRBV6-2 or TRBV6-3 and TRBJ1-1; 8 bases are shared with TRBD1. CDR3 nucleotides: TGTGCCAGCAGTTCAGGACAGGGAAGGGGGAACACTGAAGCTTTCTTT. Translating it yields CASSSGQGRGNTEAFF.